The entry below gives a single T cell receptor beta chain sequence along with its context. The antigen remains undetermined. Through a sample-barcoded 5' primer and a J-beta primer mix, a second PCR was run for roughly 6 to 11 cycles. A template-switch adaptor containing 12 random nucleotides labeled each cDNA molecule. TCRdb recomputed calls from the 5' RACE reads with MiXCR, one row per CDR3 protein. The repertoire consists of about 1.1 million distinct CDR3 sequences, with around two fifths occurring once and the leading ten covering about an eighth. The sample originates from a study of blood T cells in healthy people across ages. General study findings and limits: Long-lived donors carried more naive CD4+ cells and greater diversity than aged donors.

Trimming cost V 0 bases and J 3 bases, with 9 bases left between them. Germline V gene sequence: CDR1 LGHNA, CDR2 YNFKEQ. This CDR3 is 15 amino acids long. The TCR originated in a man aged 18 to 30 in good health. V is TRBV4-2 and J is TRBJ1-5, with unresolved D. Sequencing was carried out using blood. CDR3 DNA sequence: TGTGCCAGCAGCCAAGAGAGCGGGTACAATCAGCCCCAGCATTTT. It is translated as CASSQESGYNQPQHF.